This is a list of T cell receptor beta chains from one sample in a study of glioma-infiltrating T cells after dendritic cell vaccination. Clones were read by immunoSEQ multiplex PCR, and TCRdb kept only the in-frame ones, dropping some. The sample holds 49,000 or so clones, roughly 87% seen once. Here the sequenced sample was blood, taken before dendritic cell vaccination. These receptors originate from a human donor with glioblastoma. CDR3s leave out the opening cysteine and the closing phenylalanine or tryptophan.

J	V	CDR3
TRBJ1-4	TRBV10-3	AISAMGQGEKLF
TRBJ1-2	TRBV6-6	ASSYGQTSGGYT
TRBJ2-5	TRBV27	ASRYSTGGAETQY
TRBJ2-7	TRBV6-5	ASSSMGASYEQY
TRBJ2-2	TRBV30	AWTGTDTGELF
TRBJ1-1	TRBV5-1	ASSLQDTEAF
TRBJ2-2	TRBV5-1	ASSSSGENTGELF
TRBJ2-7	TRBV6-6	ASSYYRETYEQY
TRBJ1-2	TRBV7-2	ASSSQDRVNLYGYT
TRBJ2-7	TRBV5-6	ASSLTTYEQY